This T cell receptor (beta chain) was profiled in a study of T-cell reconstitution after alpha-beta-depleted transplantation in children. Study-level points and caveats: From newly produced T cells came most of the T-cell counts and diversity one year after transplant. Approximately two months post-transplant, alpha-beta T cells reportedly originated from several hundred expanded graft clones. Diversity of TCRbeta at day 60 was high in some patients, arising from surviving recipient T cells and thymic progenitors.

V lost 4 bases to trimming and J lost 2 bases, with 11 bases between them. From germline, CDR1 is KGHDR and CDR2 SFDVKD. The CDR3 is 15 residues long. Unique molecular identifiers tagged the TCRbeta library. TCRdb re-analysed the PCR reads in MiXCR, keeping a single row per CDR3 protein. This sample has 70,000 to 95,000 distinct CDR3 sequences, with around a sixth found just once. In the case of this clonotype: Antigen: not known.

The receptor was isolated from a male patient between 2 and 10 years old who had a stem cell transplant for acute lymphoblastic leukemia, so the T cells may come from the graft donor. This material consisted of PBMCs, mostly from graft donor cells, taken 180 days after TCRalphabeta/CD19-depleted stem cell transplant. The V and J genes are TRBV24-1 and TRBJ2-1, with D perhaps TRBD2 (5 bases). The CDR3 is CATSDGEVTYNEQFF. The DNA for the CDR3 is TGTGCCACCAGTGACGGGGAAGTGACCTACAATGAGCAGTTCTTC.